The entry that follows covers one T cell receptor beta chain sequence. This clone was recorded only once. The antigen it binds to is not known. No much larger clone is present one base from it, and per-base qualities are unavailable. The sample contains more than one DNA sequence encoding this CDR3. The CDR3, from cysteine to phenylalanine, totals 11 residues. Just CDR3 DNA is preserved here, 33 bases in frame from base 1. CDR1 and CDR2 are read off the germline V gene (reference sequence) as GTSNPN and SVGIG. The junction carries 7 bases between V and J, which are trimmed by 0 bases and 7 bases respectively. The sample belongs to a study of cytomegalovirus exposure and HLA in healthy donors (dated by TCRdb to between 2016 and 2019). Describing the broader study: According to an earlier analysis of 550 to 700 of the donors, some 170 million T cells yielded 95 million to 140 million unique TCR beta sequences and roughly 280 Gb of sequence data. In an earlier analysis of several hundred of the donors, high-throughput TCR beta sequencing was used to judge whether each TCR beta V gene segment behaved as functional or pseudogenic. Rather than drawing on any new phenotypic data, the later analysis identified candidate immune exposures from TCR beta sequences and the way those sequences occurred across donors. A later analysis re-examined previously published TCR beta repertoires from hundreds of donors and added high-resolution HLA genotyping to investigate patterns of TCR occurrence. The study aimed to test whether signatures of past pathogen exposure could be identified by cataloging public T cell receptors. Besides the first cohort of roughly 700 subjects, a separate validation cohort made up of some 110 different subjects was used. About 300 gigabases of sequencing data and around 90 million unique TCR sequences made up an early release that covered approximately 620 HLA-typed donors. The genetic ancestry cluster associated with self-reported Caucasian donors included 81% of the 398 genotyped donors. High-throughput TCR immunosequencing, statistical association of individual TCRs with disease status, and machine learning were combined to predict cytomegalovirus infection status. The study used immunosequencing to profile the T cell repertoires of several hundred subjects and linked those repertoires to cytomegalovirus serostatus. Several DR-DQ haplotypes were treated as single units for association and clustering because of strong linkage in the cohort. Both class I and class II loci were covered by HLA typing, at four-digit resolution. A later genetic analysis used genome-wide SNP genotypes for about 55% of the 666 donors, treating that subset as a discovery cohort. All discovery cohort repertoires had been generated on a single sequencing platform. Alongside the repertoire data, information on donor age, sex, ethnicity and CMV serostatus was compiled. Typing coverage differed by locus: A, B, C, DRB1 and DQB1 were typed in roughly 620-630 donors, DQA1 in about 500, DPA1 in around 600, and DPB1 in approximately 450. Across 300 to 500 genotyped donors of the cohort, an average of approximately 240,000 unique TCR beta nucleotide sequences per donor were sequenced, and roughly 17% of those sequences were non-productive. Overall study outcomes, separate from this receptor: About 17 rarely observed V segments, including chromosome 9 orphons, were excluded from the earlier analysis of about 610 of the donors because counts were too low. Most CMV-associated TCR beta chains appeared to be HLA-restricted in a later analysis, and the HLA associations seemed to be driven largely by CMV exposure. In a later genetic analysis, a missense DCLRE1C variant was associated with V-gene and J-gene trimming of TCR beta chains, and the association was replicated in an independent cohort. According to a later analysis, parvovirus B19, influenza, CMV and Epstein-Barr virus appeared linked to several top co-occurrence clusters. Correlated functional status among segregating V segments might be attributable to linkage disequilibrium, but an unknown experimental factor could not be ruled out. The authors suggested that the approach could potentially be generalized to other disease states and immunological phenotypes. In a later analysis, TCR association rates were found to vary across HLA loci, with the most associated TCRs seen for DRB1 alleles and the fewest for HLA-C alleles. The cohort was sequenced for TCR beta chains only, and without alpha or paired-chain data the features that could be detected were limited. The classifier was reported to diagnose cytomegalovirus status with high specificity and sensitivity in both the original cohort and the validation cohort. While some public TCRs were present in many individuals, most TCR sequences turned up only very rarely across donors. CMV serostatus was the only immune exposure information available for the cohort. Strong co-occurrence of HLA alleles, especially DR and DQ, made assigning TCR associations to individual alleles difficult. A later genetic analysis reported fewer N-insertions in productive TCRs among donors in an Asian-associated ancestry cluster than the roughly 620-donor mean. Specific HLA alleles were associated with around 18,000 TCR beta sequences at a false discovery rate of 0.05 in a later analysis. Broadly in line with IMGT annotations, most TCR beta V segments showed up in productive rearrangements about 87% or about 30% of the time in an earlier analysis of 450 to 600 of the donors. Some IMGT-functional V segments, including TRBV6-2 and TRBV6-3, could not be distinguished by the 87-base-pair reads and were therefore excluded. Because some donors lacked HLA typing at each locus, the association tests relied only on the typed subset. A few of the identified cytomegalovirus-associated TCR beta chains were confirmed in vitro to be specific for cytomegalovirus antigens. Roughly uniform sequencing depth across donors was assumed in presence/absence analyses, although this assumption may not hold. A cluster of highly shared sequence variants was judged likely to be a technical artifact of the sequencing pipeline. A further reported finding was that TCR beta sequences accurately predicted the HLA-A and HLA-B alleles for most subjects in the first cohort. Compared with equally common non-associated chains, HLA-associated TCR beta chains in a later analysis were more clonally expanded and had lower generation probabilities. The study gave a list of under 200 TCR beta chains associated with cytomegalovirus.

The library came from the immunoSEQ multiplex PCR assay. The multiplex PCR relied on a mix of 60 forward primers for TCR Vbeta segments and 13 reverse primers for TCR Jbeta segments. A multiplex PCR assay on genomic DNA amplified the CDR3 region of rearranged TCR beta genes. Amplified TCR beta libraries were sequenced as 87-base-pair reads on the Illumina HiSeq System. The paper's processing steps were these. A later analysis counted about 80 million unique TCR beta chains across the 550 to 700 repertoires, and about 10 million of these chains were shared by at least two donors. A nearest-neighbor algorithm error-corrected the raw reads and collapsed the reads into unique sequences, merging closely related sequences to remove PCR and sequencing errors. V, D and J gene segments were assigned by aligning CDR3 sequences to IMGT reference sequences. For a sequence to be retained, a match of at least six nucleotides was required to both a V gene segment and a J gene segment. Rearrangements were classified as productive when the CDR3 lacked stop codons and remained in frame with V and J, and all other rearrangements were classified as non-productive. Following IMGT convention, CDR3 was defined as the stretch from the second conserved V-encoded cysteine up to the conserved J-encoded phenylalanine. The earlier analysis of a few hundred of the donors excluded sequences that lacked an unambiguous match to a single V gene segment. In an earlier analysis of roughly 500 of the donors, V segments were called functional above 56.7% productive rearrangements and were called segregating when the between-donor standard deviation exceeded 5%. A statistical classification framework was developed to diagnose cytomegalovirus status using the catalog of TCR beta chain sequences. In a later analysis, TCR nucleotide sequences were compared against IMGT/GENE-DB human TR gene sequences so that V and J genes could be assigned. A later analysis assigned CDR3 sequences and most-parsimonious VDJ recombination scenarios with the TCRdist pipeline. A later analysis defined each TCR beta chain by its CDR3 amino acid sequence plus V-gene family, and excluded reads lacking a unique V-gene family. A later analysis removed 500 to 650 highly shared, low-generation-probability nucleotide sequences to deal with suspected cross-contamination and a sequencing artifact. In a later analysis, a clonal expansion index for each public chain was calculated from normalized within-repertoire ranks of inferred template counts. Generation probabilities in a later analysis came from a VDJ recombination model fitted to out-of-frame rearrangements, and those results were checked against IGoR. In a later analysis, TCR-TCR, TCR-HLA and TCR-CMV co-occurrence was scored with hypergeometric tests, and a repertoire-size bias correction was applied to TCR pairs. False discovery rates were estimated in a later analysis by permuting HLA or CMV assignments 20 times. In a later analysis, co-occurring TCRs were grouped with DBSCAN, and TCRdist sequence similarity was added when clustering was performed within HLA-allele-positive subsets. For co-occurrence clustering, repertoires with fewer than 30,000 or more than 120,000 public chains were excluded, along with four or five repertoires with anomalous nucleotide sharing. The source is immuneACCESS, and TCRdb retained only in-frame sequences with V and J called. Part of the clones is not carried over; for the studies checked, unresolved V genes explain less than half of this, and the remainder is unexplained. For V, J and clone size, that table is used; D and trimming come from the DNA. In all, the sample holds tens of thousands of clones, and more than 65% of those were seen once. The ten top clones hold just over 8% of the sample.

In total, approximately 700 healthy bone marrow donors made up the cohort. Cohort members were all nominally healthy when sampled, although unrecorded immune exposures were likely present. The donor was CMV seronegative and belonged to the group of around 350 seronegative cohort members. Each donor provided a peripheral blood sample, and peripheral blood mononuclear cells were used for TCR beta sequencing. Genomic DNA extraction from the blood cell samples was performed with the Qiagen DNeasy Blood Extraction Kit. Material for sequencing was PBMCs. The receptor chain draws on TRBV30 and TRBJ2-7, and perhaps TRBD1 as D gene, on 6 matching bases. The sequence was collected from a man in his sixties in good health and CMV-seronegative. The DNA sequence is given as TGTGCCTGGAGTGTAGGGGGTGAGCAGTACTTC. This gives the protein CAWSVGGEQYF.